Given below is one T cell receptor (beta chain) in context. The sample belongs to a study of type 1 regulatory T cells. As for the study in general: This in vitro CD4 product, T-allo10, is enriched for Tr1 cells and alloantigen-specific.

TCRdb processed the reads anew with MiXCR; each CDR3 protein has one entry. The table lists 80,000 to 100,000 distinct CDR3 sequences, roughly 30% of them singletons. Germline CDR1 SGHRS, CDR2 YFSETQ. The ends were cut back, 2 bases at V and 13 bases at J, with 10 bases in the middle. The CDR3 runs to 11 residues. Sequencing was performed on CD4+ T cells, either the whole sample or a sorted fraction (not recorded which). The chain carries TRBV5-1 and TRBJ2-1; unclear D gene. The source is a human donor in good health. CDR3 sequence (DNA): TGCGCCAGCAGCTTTGGTAGGGAACAGTTCTTC. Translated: CASSFGREQFF.